Listed below are T cell receptor beta chains from one sample, sequenced in a study of cytomegalovirus exposure and HLA in healthy donors. TCRdb's table, derived via immunoSEQ multiplex PCR, lists solely in-frame clones and lacks some. The table lists about 170,000 clones. The material sequenced was PBMCs. Every receptor here comes from a woman aged 60-75 years in good health and CMV-seronegative. The CDR3 runs from the conserved cysteine through the conserved F or W. D genes are given only for firm matches.

>TRBV5-1|16|TRBJ2-5|TRBD2
TGCGCCAGCAGCTTTTCGCCTAGCGGCCTTCAAGAGACCCAGTACTTC
CASSFSPSGLQETQYF
>TRBV6-1|14|TRBJ2-1|TRBD1
TGTGCCAGCAGTCGGGACAGGGCGTTAAGTGAGCAGTTCTTC
CASSRDRALSEQFF
>TRBV13|13|TRBJ2-5|TRBD1
TGTGCCAGCAGCGAGGGACAGCAAGAGACCCAGTACTTC
CASSEGQQETQYF
>TRBV7-7|13|TRBJ2-7|-
TGTGCCAGCAGCCGACCGGGACACTACGAGCAGTACTTC
CASSRPGHYEQYF
>TRBV6-6|13|TRBJ2-7|TRBD2
TGTGCCAGCAGCAGCGGGAACTCCTACGAGCAGTACTTC
CASSSGNSYEQYF
>TRBV19|15|TRBJ2-1|-
TGTGCCAGTAGTATTTCGGTAGCGGTTATCACTGAGCAGTTCTTC
CASSISVAVITEQFF
>TRBV4-1|16|TRBJ1-1|TRBD1
TGCGCCAGCAGCCACCTATTCCGGGACAGGGGATATAGAGCTTTCTTT
CASSHLFRDRGYRAFF
>TRBV19|13|TRBJ2-1|-
TGTGCCAGTAAGGGGCGTTCCTACAATGAGCAGTTCTTC
CASKGRSYNEQFF
>TRBV6-5|15|TRBJ1-5|-
TGTGCCAGCAGTTCTTTCAGGGAAGGCAATCAGCCCCAGCATTTT
CASSSFREGNQPQHF
>TRBV5-1|15|TRBJ1-5|TRBD1
TGCGCCAGCAGAAGGACAGGGGCGTATGATCAGCCCCAGCATTTT
CASRRTGAYDQPQHF
>TRBV7-2|14|TRBJ2-2|TRBD1
TGTGCCAGCAGCCCGTCAGGGGGTGCCGGGGAGCTGTTTTTT
CASSPSGGAGELFF
>TRBV27|14|TRBJ1-1|TRBD1
TGTGCCAGCAGTTTGGTAGGGGGCTTCACTGAAGCTTTCTTT
CASSLVGGFTEAFF
>TRBV6-5|16|TRBJ1-6|-
TGTGCCAGCAGTTATCGAGGACAGATTAAAGTTTCACCCCTCCACTTT
CASSYRGQIKVSPLHF
>TRBV10-3|14|TRBJ2-3|-
TGTGCCATCAGTGAGTCGGTAGAGTTCATTACGCAGTATTTT
CAISESVEFITQYF
>TRBV7-9|14|TRBJ1-5|-
TGTGCCAGCAGCTCCGCAACTACTAATCAGCCCCAGCATTTT
CASSSATTNQPQHF
>TRBV11-2|14|TRBJ2-1|TRBD2
TGTGCCAGCAGCTTAGTGGGACTAGCGGATAATACGTTCTTC
CASSLVGLADNTFF
>TRBV9|16|TRBJ1-4|TRBD1
TGTGCCAGCAGCGAACGGACAGGGCTAACTAATGAAAAACTGTTTTTT
CASSERTGLTNEKLFF
>TRBV12-5|17|TRBJ1-5|-
TGTGCTAGTGGTACATACTCCGGGGTAGAAAGCAATCAGCCCCAGCATTTT
CASGTYSGVESNQPQHF
>TRBV7-8|13|TRBJ1-1|-
TGTGCCAGCAGCTATACAGTGAACACTGAAGCTTTCTTT
CASSYTVNTEAFF
>TRBV5-1|15|TRBJ2-7|TRBD1
TGCGCCAGCAGCTTGGTGGGACAGGGGGCGCACGAGCAGTACTTC
CASSLVGQGAHEQYF
>TRBV10-1|13|TRBJ1-5|-
TGCGCCAGCAGTGGACAGCTCAATCAGCCCCAGCATTTT
CASSGQLNQPQHF
>TRBV5-1|17|TRBJ2-3|TRBD1
TGCGCCAGCAGCTTGGCGGCGGGACAGGGGGCTTCAGATACGCAGTATTTT
CASSLAAGQGASDTQYF
>TRBV25-1|13|TRBJ2-7|TRBD2
TGTGCCAGCAGTGAGGCGGGAGGGAACAAGCAGTACTTC
CASSEAGGNKQYF
>TRBV18|15|TRBJ2-1|-
TGTGCCAGCTCACCACTGGACAACTCCTACAATGAGCAGTTCTTC
CASSPLDNSYNEQFF
>TRBV7-2|14|TRBJ1-5|-
TGTGCCAGCAGCTTAGGGCTACAGGGCCAGCCCCAGCATTTT
CASSLGLQGQPQHF
>TRBV5-6|12|TRBJ2-5|-
TGTGCCAGCAGCTCCGACGGGGAGACCCAGTACTTC
CASSSDGETQYF
>TRBV19|14|TRBJ1-1|TRBD1
TGTGCCAGTAGTATCCGGGTTGACAGGGCTGAAGCTTTCTTT
CASSIRVDRAEAFF
>TRBV5-1|16|TRBJ2-5|TRBD2
TGCGCCAGCACCCCTCCGGGCAGCGGGGGGGCAGGGACCCAGTACTTC
CASTPPGSGGAGTQYF
>TRBV30|13|TRBJ1-2|-
TGTGCCTGGAGCCTAGGGGCGCACTATGGCTACACCTTC
CAWSLGAHYGYTF
>TRBV7-8|16|TRBJ1-2|-
TGTGCCAGCAGCTTTGGAAGCGGGTCCGGTACCTATGGCTACACCTTC
CASSFGSGSGTYGYTF
>TRBV19|13|TRBJ2-7|-
TGTGCCAGTAGTCCCAAGGGGGCCTACGAGCAGTACTTC
CASSPKGAYEQYF
>TRBV7-9|17|TRBJ2-7|TRBD1
TGTGCCAGCAGCTTATCCGCAACCGGGACAGGGGGCTTCGAGCAGTACTTC
CASSLSATGTGGFEQYF
>TRBV6-5|15|TRBJ2-3|TRBD1
TGTGCCAGCGGATACAGGGGGCTGGGCACAGATACGCAGTATTTT
CASGYRGLGTDTQYF
>TRBV2|13|TRBJ1-1|-
TGTGCCAGCATAAGGGAAGGGGCCACTGAAGCTTTCTTT
CASIREGATEAFF
>TRBV15|14|TRBJ1-4|TRBD1
TGTGCCACCGCACAGGGGGCGGCTAATGAAAAACTGTTTTTT
CATAQGAANEKLFF
>TRBV10-3|17|TRBJ1-6|-
TGTGCCATCAGCGAGGGCCGGGTTCCGTATATGGATTCACCCCTCCACTTT
CAISEGRVPYMDSPLHF
>TRBV5-8|15|TRBJ1-1|-
TGTGCCAGCAGCTTGGGACCGACATTGAACACTGAAGCTTTCTTT
CASSLGPTLNTEAFF
>TRBV7-6|12|TRBJ1-1|-
TGTGCCAGCAGTCCCGACAGCACTGAAGCTTTCTTT
CASSPDSTEAFF
>TRBV14|14|TRBJ1-1|-
TGTGCCAGCAGCCAAGAGTACAGCGGCACTGAAGCTTTCTTT
CASSQEYSGTEAFF
>TRBV6-5|11|TRBJ1-1|-
TGTGCCAGCAGTTCCAACACTAGGGCTTTCTTT
CASSSNTRAFF
>TRBV5-1|16|TRBJ1-5|-
TGCGCCAGCAGCTTGGACGGACGGGGAGGCAATCAGCCCCAGCATTTT
CASSLDGRGGNQPQHF
>TRBV5-1|15|TRBJ2-3|TRBD1
TGCGCCAGCAGCTTTTCCCCTGCAGGGGGAGATACGCAGTATTTT
CASSFSPAGGDTQYF
>TRBV5-4|16|TRBJ2-2|TRBD2
TGTGCCAGCAGCCCCGGACTAGCGGGATCCACCGGGGAGCTGTTTTTT
CASSPGLAGSTGELFF
>TRBV29-1|11|TRBJ2-1|TRBD2
TGCAGCGTTGGGGGGGGTAATGAGCAGTTCTTC
CSVGGGNEQFF
>TRBV7-8|19|TRBJ2-5|TRBD2
TGTGCCAGCAGCTTAAGGTGGTTGGGAGGACTAGCGGGAAGAGAGACCCAGTACTTC
CASSLRWLGGLAGRETQYF
>TRBV10-3|14|TRBJ1-1|-
TGTGCCATCAGTGAGGACTTGTTATGGACTGAAGCTTTCTTT
CAISEDLLWTEAFF
>TRBV6-1|12|TRBJ1-5|-
TGTGCCGCAGGGGAAAACACCCAGCCCCAGCATTTT
CAAGENTQPQHF
>TRBV5-1|13|TRBJ1-2|-
TGCGCCAGCAGCATAGACGGGAACTATGGCTACACCTTC
CASSIDGNYGYTF
>TRBV5-1|12|TRBJ2-2|-
TGCGCCAGCAACCTAGGTCCCGGGGAGCTGTTTTTT
CASNLGPGELFF
>TRBV6-6|13|TRBJ2-7|-
TGTGCCAGCAGTCAGCAGGGAGGCTACGAGCAGTACTTC
CASSQQGGYEQYF
>TRBV9|15|TRBJ2-7|TRBD1
TGTGCCAGCAGCGTAGACTGGACAGGGGCCCACGAGCAGTACTTC
CASSVDWTGAHEQYF
>TRBV6-1|16|TRBJ2-1|TRBD2
TGTGCCAGCAGTGGACTAGCTGAAGTGGGGTACAATGAGCAGTTCTTC
CASSGLAEVGYNEQFF
>TRBV2|13|TRBJ2-1|-
TGTGCCAGCAATGGGAATAGCGCGAATGAGCAGTTCTTC
CASNGNSANEQFF
>TRBV25-1|18|TRBJ2-1|-
TGTGCCAGCAGTGAATCTATGGGGAGTATTCGGCCCTACAATGAGCAGTTCTTC
CASSESMGSIRPYNEQFF